A single sample gave rise to the 14 T cell receptor beta chains below, sequenced in a study of response to subunit inactivated influenza vaccine. MiXCR, run by TCRdb on the RT-PCR reads, gives a single entry per CDR3 protein. Counted here are 530,000 or so distinct CDR3 sequences, roughly 10% occurring once; the ten biggest clones make up about a tenth. The sample in question was PBMCs from blood, obtained on the day of vaccination. The receptors were gathered from a man aged 45-65 years who received an inactivated influenza vaccine.

There are a few counts of this clonotype. The DNA for the CDR3 is TGCAGTGCTAGAGGGAGAGGGATTTCCTACGAGCAGTACTTC. Translated, it gives CSARGRGISYEQYF. The chain employs TRBV20-1 and TRBJ2-7; TRBD2 is a possible D gene (5 bases). This CDR3 contains 14 residues. Per germline, CDR1 DFQATT and CDR2 SNEGSKA (reference sequence). V was shortened by 1 base and J by 1 base, with 11 bases between the two germline ends.

The V and J genes are TRBV5-1 and TRBJ1-2; perhaps TRBD1 as D (5 bases). The V gene's germline CDR1 is SGHRS and CDR2 YFSETQ. The CDR3 contains 12 residues. V dropped 4 bases and J dropped 14 bases, with 18 bases sitting between them. The CDR3 loop reads CASSAKQDRWTF. The CDR3 DNA is TGCGCCAGCAGCGCCAAACAGGACCGCTGGACCTTC.

This clonotype was detected only a few times. The chain links TRBV20-1 to TRBJ2-1, with D perhaps TRBD1 or TRBD2 (5 bases each). The CDR3 extends over 15 amino acids. Germline CDR1 DFQATT, CDR2 SNEGSKA (reference sequence). Deletions cut 0 bases from V and 5 bases from J, with 14 bases between. Here the CDR3 reads CSARDPSGRHNEQFF. The CDR3 nucleotides are TGCAGTGCTAGAGATCCCTCGGGGCGACACAATGAGCAGTTCTTC.

This clonotype was counted many times. The chain recombines TRBV20-1 with TRBJ2-5; TRBD2 aligns across 8 bases. V trimming: 5 bases; J trimming: 5 bases; junction bases outside the gene matches: 7. The CDR3 loop spans 13 amino acids. The germline V gene encodes CDR1 DFQATT and CDR2 SNEGSKA (reference sequence). CDR3 coding DNA: TGCAGTGCTTCTCCGGGGGGGCGGGAGACCCAGTACTTC. Its protein is CSASPGGRETQYF.

This chain joins TRBV21-1 and TRBJ2-3; no check of the table's D call, TRBD2, against the DNA was made. TRBV21-1 constitutes a pseudogene. The CDR3 covers 13 residues. DNA of the CDR3: TGTGCCAGCAGCAAAGTAGTCGGAGATACGCAGTATTTT. Protein: CASSKVVGDTQYF.

This clonotype was found a few times. This chain links TRBV7-2 with TRBJ2-7; D ambiguous. Germline V gene sequence: CDR1 SGHTA, CDR2 FQGNSA. This CDR3 is 15 amino acids long. V was cut by 2 bases and J by 0 bases, with 11 bases left in between. CDR3 protein: CASSLWQLSSYEQYF. CDR3 sequence (DNA): TGTGCCAGCAGCTTATGGCAGCTTAGCTCCTACGAGCAGTACTTC.

A few counts support this clonotype. The rearrangement joins TRBV20-1 to TRBJ2-1; TRBD1 matches 8 bases. The CDR3 sequence is 11 residues long. Germline values: CDR1 DFQATT, CDR2 SNEGSKA (reference sequence). Trimming at V came to 3 bases and at J to 13 bases, leaving 5 bases not matched to a gene. The CDR3 nucleotides are TGCAGTGCTAGGACAGGGGTCCTTCAGTTCTTC. As protein: CSARTGVLQFF.

This clonotype was seen many times. The V and J genes are TRBV4-3 and TRBJ2-7, with D possibly matching TRBD1 (6 bases). The germline V gene encodes CDR1 LGHNA and CDR2 YSLEER. The CDR3 is 16 amino acids. Trimming left V 0 bases short and J 0 bases short, with 12 bases between. The CDR3 nucleotides are TGCGCCAGCAGCCAAGAGTGGGGGACACGCTCCTACGAGCAGTACTTC. The encoded protein is CASSQEWGTRSYEQYF.

The chain joins TRBV7-3 to TRBJ2-5; 7 nucleotides agree with TRBD2. Germline values: CDR1 SGHTA, CDR2 FQGTGA. V was clipped by 3 bases and J by 6 bases; unmatched bases: 4. The CDR3 is 13 residues long. The CDR3 bases are TGTGCCAGCAGCTTGGCTAGCGGTCAGACCCAGTACTTC. Amino acids: CASSLASGQTQYF.

The chain couples TRBV3-1 to TRBJ2-4; D is unclear. Per the germline V gene, CDR1 is LGHDT and CDR2 is YNNKEL (reference sequence). V lost 0 bases to trimming and J lost 3 bases, with 9 bases between them. This CDR3 has 15 amino acids. CDR3 protein: CASSQEVLGKNIQYF. In DNA form, the CDR3 reads TGTGCCAGCAGCCAAGAGGTGTTGGGCAAAAACATTCAGTACTTC.

The chain is built from TRBV7-8 and TRBJ2-5; D is unclear. The germline gives CDR1 SGHVS, CDR2 FQNEAQ. The CDR3 totals 14 residues. Trimming took 4 bases from V and 5 from J, leaving 14 bases between them. The CDR3 region has the DNA TGTGCCAGCAGCTCCGCAGTGAGGTGGGAGACCCAGTACTTC. This encodes CASSSAVRWETQYF.

This clonotype has a handful of counts. The CDR3, as DNA: TGTGCCAGCAGTTTAATGACTGGCAGCTCCTACGAGCAGTACTTC. Protein sequence: CASSLMTGSSYEQYF. This chain connects TRBV12-3 or TRBV12-4 to TRBJ2-7, with D hard to call. The ends were cut back, 2 bases at V and 0 bases at J, with 11 bases in the middle. This CDR3 comprises 15 residues.

The chain is built from TRBV28 and TRBJ2-7, with a weak D call TRBD2 (5 bases). The CDR3 loop spans 14 amino acids. CDR1 and CDR2 from the germline V gene are MDHEN and SYDVKM. V was trimmed by 6 bases and J by 2 bases, leaving 14 bases between them. The CDR3 loop reads CASRRGLPTYEQYF. DNA of the CDR3: TGTGCCAGCAGGCGAGGACTGCCAACCTACGAGCAGTACTTC.

This clonotype has more than one count but fewer than ten. The V and J genes are TRBV9 and TRBJ2-7, with 9 bases lining up with TRBD1. The CDR3 length is 15 residues. V lost 3 bases and J lost 3; bases outside the gene matches: 7. Germline-derived CDR1 and CDR2 are SGDLS and YYNGEE. The CDR3: CASSAGQGQGYEQYF. Here the CDR3 DNA reads TGTGCCAGCAGCGCCGGACAGGGGCAAGGCTACGAGCAGTACTTC.